The T cell receptor beta chain under discussion was sequenced for a study of human thymus T cells. Study outcomes and limitations: Blood and thymic repertoires both appeared biased in V and J gene usage.

Donors consisted of healthy Finnish infants (having corrective surgery for congenital heart defects). During surgery, about 0.5-1 mL peripheral blood was drawn from four of eight donors. Blood DNA came from all available leukocytes, not a fixed cell number. Points on this clone: The antigen is not known.

The assay was immunoSEQ multiplex PCR, and TCRdb's table has in-frame clones only and misses some. The top ten hold 0.15% to 0.2% of the sample, which has some 44,000 clones, approximately 95% seen once. The CDR3 is made up of 15 amino acids. Per germline, CDR1 MNHNS and CDR2 SASEGT. V was cut by 10 bases and J by 3 bases, with 22 bases left in between. This TCR was sampled from a girl under three years old with a congenital heart defect but otherwise immunologically healthy. The gene calls are TRBV6-1 and TRBJ2-7; D gene unclear. Specimen: blood. Here the CDR3 DNA reads TGTGCCACATCCCCTCCGGGCCCTGGGGACTACGAGCAGTACTTC. It codes for CATSPPGPGDYEQYF.